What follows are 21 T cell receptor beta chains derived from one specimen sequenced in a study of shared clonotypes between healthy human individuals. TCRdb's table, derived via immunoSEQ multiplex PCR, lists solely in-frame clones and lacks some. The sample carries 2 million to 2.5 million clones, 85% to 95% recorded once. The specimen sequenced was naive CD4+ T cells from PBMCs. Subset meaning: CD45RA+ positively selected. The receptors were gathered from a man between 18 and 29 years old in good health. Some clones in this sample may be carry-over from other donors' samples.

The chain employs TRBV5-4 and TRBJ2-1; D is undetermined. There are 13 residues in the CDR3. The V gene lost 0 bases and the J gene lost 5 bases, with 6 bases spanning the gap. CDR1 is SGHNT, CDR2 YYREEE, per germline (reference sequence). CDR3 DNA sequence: TGTGCCAGCAGCTTGGTTAGGAACAATGAGCAGTTCTTC. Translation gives CASSLVRNNEQFF. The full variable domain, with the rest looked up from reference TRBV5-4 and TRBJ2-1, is ETGVTQSPTHLIKTRGQQVTLRCSSQSGHNTVSWYQQALGQGPQFIFQYYREEENGRGNFPPRFSGLQFPNYSSELNVNALELDDSALYLCASSLVRNNEQFFGPGTRLTVL.

The CDR3 sequence is CASSYSGGRADYEQYF. The CDR3 bases are TGTGCCAGCAGTTACTCGGGCGGGAGGGCCGACTACGAGCAGTACTTC. The chain joins TRBV6-5 to TRBJ2-7, with 9 positions matching TRBD2. J was trimmed by 3 bases and V by 0 bases; bases with no gene match: 6. This CDR3 region has 16 residues. CDR1 and CDR2 (germline): MNHEY, SVGAGI.

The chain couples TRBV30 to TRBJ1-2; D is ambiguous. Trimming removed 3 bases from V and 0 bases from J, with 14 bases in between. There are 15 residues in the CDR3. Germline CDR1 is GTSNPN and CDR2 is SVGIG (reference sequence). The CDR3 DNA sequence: TGTGCCTGGAGGGTAGTGGGATCCTCTAACTATGGCTACACCTTC. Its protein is CAWRVVGSSNYGYTF.

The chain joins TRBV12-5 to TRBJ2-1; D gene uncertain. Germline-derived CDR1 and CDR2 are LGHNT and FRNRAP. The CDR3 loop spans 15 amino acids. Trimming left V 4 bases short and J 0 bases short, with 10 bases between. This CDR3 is CASGSGLSSYNEQFF. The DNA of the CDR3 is TGTGCTAGTGGTTCGGGTCTTAGCTCCTACAATGAGCAGTTCTTC. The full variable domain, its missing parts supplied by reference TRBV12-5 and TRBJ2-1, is DARVTQTPRHKVTEMGQEVTMRCQPILGHNTVFWYRQTMMQGLELLAYFRNRAPLDDSGMPKDRFSAEMPDATLATLKIQPSEPRDSAVYFCASGSGLSSYNEQFFGPGTRLTVL.

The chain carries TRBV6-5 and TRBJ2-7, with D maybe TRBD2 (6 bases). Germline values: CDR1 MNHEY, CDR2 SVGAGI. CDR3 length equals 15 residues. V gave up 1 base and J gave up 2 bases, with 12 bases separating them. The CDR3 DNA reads TGTGCCAGCAGTTACTATGCGGGACCCACCTACGAGCAGTACTTC. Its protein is CASSYYAGPTYEQYF.

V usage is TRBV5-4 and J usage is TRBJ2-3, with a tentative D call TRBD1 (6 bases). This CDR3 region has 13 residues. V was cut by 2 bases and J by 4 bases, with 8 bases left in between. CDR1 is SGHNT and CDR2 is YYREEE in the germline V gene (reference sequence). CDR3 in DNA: TGTGCCAGCAGCTTACAGGGATCAGATACGCAGTATTTT. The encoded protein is CASSLQGSDTQYF.

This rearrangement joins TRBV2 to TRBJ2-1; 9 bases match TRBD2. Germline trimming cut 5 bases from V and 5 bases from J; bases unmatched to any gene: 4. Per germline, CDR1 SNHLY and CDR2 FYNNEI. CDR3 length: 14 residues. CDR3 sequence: CASSRLAVDNEQFF. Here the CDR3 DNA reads TGTGCCAGCAGTCGACTAGCGGTGGACAATGAGCAGTTCTTC.

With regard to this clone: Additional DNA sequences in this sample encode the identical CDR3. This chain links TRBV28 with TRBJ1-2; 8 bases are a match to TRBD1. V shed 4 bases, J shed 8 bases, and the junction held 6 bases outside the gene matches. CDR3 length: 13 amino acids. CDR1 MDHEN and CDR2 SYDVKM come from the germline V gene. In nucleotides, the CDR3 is TGTGCCAGCAGTTCCACAGGGGGAAGGGGCTACACCTTC. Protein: CASSSTGGRGYTF.

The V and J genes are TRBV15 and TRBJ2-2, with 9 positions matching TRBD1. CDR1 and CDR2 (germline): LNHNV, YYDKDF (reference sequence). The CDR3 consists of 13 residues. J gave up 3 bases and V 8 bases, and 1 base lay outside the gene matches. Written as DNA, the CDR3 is TGTGCCACCGGACAGGGGTACACCGGGGAGCTGTTTTTT. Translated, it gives CATGQGYTGELFF.

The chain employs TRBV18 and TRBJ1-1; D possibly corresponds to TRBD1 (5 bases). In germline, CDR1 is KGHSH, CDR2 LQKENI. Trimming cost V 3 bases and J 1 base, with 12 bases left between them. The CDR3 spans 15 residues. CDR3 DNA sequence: TGTGCCAGCTCACCCTTAGGGGAGGGGAACACTGAAGCTTTCTTT. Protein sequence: CASSPLGEGNTEAFF.

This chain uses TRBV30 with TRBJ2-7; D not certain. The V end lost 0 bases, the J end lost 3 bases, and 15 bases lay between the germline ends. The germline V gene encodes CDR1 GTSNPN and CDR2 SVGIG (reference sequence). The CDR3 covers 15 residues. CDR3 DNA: TGTGCCTGGAGTGTACCGGGTCTCGGGCTCTACGAGCAGTACTTC. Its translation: CAWSVPGLGLYEQYF. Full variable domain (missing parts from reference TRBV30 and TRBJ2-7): SQTIHQWPATLVQPVGSPLSLECTVEGTSNPNLYWYRQAAGRGLQLLFYSVGIGQISSEVPQNLSASRPQDRQFILSSKKLLLSDSGFYLCAWSVPGLGLYEQYFGPGTRLTVT.

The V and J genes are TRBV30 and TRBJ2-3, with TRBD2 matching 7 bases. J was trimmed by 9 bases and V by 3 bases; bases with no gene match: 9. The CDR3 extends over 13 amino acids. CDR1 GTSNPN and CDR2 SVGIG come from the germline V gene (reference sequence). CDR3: CAWSKTSPGTQYF. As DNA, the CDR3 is TGTGCCTGGAGCAAGACTAGCCCAGGAACGCAGTATTTT.

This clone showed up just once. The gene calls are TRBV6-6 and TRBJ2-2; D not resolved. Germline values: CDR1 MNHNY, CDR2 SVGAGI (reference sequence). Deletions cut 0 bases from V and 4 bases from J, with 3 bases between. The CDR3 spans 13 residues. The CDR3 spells CASSYSFTGELFF. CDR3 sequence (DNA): TGTGCCAGCAGTTACTCTTTCACCGGGGAGCTGTTTTTT.

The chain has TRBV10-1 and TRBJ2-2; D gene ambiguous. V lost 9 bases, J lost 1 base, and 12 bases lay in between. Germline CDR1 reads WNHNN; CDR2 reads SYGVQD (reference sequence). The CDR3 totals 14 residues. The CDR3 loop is CASGIGQNTGELFF. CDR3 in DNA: TGCGCCAGTGGGATAGGGCAGAACACCGGGGAGCTGTTTTTT.

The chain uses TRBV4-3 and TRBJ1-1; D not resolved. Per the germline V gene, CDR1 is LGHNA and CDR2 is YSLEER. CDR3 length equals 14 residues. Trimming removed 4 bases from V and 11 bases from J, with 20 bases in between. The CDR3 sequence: CASSRSGLPNQAFF. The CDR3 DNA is TGCGCCAGCAGCCGGAGCGGACTACCCAACCAGGCTTTCTTT.

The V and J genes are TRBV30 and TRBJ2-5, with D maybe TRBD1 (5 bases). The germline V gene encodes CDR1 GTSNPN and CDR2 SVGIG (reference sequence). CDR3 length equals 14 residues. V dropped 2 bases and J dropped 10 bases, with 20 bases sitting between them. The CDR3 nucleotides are TGTGCCTGGAGTCCCACCCGGGCCAGCCAGGGCCAGTACTTC. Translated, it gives CAWSPTRASQGQYF.

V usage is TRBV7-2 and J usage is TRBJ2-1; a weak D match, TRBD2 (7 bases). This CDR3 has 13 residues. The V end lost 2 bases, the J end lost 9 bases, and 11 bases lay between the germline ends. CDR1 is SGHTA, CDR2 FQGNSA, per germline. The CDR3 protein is CASSLRGGGEQFF. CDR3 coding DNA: TGTGCCAGCAGCTTAAGGGGAGGGGGTGAGCAGTTCTTC. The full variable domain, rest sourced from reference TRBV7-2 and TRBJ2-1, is GAGVSQSPSNKVTEKGKDVELRCDPISGHTALYWYRQSLGQGLEFLIYFQGNSAPDKSGLPSDRFSAERTGGSVSTLTIQRTQQEDSAVYLCASSLRGGGEQFFGPGTRLTVL.

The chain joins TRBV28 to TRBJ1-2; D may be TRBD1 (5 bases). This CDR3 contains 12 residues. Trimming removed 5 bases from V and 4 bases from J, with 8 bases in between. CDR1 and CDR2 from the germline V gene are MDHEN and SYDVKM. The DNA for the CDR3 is TGTGCCAGCAGTGAGACAGCCTATGGCTACACCTTC. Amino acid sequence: CASSETAYGYTF.

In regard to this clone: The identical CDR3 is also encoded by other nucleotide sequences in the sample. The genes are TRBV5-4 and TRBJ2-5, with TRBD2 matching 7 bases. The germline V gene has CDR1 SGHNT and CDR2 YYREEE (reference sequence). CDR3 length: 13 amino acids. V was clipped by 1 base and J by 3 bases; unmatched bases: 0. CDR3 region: CASSLRGEETQYF. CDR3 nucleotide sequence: TGTGCCAGCAGCTTGCGGGGGGAAGAGACCCAGTACTTC.

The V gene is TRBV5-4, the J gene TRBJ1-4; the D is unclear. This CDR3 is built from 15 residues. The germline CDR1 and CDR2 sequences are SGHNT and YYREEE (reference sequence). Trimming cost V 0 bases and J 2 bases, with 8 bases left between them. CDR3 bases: TGTGCCAGCAGCTTGGGACGTGGGACTAATGAAAAACTGTTTTTT. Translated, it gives CASSLGRGTNEKLFF.

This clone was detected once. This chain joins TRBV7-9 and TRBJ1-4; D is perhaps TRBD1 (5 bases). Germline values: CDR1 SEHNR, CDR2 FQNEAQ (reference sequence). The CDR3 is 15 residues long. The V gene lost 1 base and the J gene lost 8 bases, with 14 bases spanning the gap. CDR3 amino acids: CASSLVGAVEEKLFF. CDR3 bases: TGTGCCAGCAGCTTAGTTGGGGCAGTTGAAGAAAAACTGTTTTTT.